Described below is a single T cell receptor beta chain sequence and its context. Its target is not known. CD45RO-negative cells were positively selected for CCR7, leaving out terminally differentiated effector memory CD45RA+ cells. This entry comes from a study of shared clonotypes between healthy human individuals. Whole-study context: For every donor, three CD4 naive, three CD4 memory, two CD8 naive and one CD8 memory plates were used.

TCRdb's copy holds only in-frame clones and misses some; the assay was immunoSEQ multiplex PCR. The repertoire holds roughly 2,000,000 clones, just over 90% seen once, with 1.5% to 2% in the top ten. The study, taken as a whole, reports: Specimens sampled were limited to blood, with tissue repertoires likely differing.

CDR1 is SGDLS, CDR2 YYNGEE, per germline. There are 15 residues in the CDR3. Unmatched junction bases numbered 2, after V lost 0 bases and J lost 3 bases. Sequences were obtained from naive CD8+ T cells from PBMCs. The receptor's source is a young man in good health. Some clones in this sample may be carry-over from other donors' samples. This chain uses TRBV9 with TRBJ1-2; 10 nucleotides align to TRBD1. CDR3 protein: CASSVVDRGDYGYTF. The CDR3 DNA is TGTGCCAGCAGCGTAGTGGACAGGGGGGACTATGGCTACACCTTC.